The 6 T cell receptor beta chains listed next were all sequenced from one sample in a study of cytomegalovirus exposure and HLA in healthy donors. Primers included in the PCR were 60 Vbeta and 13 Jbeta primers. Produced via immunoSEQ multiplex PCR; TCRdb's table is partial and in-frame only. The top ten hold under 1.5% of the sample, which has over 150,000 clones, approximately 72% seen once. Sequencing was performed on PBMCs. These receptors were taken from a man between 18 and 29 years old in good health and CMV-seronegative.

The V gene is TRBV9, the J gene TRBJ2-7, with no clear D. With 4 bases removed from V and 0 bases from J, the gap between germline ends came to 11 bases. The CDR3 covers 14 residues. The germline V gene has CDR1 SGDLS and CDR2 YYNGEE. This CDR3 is CASSLTWSSYEQYF. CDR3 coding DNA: TGTGCCAGCAGCCTCACCTGGAGCTCCTACGAGCAGTACTTC.

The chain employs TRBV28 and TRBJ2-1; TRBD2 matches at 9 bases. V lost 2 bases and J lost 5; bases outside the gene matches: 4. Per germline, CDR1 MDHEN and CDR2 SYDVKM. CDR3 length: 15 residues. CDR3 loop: CASSLLGLAHNEQFF. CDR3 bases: TGTGCCAGCAGTTTACTGGGACTAGCCCACAATGAGCAGTTCTTC.

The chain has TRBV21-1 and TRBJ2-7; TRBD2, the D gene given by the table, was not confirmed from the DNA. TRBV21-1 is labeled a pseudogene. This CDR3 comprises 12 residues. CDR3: CASSPLDAEQYF. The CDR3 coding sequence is TGTGCCAGCAGCCCTCTAGACGCCGAGCAGTACTTC.

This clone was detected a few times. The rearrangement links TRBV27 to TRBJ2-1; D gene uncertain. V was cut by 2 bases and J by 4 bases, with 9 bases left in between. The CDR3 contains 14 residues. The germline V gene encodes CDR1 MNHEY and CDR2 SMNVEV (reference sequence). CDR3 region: CASSLVYGYNEQFF. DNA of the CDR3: TGTGCCAGCAGTTTAGTATACGGGTACAATGAGCAGTTCTTC.

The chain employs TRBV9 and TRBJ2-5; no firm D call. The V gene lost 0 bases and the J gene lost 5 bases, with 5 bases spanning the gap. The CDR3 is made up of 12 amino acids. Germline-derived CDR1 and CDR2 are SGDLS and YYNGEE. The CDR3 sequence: CASSVGLETQYF. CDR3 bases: TGTGCCAGCAGCGTAGGACTGGAGACCCAGTACTTC.

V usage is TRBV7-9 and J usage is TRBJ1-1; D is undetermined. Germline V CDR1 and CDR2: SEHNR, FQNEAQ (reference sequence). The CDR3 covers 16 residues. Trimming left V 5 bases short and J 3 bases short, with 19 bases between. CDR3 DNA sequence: TGTGCCAGCAGCCTAGATAAGTTCGCGAGGGACACTGAAGCTTTCTTT. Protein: CASSLDKFARDTEAFF.